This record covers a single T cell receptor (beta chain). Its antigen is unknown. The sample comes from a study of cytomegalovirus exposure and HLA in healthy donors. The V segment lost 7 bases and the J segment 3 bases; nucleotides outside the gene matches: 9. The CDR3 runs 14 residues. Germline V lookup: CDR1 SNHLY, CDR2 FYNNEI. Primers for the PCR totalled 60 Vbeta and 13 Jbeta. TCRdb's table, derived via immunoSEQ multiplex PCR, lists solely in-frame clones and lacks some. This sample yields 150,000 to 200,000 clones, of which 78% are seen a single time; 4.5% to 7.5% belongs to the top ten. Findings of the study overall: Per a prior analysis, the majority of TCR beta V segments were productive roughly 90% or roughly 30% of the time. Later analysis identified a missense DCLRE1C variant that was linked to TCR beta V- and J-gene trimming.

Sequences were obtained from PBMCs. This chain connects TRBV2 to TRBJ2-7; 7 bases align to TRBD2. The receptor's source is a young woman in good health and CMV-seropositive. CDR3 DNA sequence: TGTGCCAGCACCGATCTGGGGACTAACTACGAGCAGTACTTC. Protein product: CASTDLGTNYEQYF.